A selection of T cell receptor beta chains follows, all from one sample in a study of OX40 agonist ivuxolimab in advanced cancers. TCRdb's table, derived via immunoSEQ multiplex PCR, lists solely in-frame clones and lacks some. The table records 35,000 to 55,000 clones, 65% to 85% of them present only once. Here the sequenced sample was CD4+ or CD8+ T cells sorted from blood, taken in a trial of the OX40 agonist ivuxolimab. These receptors originate from an adult with an advanced solid tumor such as melanoma, head and neck, liver or kidney cancer. Each CDR3 is given with its conserved first and last residue. The D gene is left open where the match is weak. Clone size, where shown, is once, few, many, or a class for clones that have expanded.

v_gene	j_gene	abundance	d_gene	len	CDR3nt	CDR3aa
TRBV5-1	TRBJ2-4	NA	NA	16	TGCGCCAGCAGCCCCGAGCCGGGGAGAGCCAAAAACATTCAGTACTTC	CASSPEPGRAKNIQYF
TRBV19	TRBJ1-2	NA	TRBD1	17	TGTGCCAGTAGCCTTCGACAGGGGAAGGGGAGGTACTATGGCTACACCTTC	CASSLRQGKGRYYGYTF
TRBV9	TRBJ1-1	NA	NA	13	TGTGCCAGCAGCGTCTCAGGGGACACTGAAGCTTTCTTT	CASSVSGDTEAFF
TRBV10-3	TRBJ2-7	NA	TRBD1	14	TGTGCCATCAGTGGGGACAGAATAAACTACGAGCAGTACTTC	CAISGDRINYEQYF
TRBV28	TRBJ2-5	NA	TRBD2	14	TGTGCCAGCAGATCGTTAGCGGGAGCAGAGACCCAGTACTTC	CASRSLAGAETQYF
TRBV19	TRBJ2-2	NA	TRBD2	16	TGTGCCAGTAGTATAGTTGGGGGGGTGAGGACCGGGGAGCTGTTTTTT	CASSIVGGVRTGELFF
TRBV5-1	TRBJ2-6	NA	NA	13	TGCGCCAGCAGCGCGGCTGGGGCCAACGTCCTGACTTTC	CASSAAGANVLTF
TRBV6-6	TRBJ2-3	NA	TRBD2	15	TGTGCCAGCACTCGAGCGGGGAGATCCACAGATACGCAGTATTTT	CASTRAGRSTDTQYF
TRBV6-6	TRBJ1-1	few	NA	15	TGTGCCAGCAGTTACATTGGCGGGGGAAGCACTGAAGCTTTCTTT	CASSYIGGGSTEAFF
TRBV6-1	TRBJ1-2	NA	NA	13	TGTGCCAGCAGCAGGGAATTCGGCTATGGCTACACCTTC	CASSREFGYGYTF
TRBV6-1	TRBJ1-6	NA	NA	13	TGTGCCAGCTCCCAGAACAGAAATTCACCCCTCCACTTT	CASSQNRNSPLHF
TRBV10-2	TRBJ2-7	NA	NA	14	TGCGCCAGCTCCCCAGGGGTCAGTTATTGGGAGCAGTACTTC	CASSPGVSYWEQYF